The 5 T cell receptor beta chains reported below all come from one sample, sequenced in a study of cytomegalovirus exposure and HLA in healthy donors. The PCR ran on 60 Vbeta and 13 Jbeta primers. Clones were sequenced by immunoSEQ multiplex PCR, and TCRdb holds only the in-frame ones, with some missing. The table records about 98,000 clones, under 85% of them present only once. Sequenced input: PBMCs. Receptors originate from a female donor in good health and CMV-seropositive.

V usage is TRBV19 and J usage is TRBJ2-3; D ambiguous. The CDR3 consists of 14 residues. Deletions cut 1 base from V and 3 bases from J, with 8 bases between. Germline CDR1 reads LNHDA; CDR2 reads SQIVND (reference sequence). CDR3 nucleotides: TGTGCCAGTAGTATAGTAAGAGGTACAGATACGCAGTATTTT. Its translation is CASSIVRGTDTQYF.

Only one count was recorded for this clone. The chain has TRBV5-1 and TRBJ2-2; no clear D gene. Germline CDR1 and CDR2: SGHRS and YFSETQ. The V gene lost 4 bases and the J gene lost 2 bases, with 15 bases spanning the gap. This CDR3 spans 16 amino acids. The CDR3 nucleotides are TGCGCCAGCAGCGCTAATCTTTTGGGCAACACCGGGGAGCTGTTTTTT. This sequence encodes CASSANLLGNTGELFF. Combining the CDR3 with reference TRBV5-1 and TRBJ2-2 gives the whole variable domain KAGVTQTPRYLIKTRGQQVTLSCSPISGHRSVSWYQQTPGQGLQFLFEYFSETQRNKGNFPGRFSGRQFSNSRSEMNVSTLELGDSALYLCASSANLLGNTGELFFGEGSRLTVL.

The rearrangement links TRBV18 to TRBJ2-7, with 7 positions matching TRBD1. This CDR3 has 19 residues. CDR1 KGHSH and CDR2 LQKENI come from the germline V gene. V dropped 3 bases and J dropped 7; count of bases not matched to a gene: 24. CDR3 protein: CASSPSAWDRTVGAGEQYF. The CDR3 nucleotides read TGTGCCAGCTCACCGTCGGCGTGGGACAGAACTGTCGGAGCTGGGGAGCAGTACTTC.

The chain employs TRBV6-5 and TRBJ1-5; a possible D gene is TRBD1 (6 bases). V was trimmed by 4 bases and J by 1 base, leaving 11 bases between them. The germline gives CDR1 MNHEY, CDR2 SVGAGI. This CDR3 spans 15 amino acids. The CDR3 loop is CASSSGGPSNQPQHF. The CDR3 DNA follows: TGTGCCAGCAGTTCGGGGGGGCCCAGCAATCAGCCCCAGCATTTT.

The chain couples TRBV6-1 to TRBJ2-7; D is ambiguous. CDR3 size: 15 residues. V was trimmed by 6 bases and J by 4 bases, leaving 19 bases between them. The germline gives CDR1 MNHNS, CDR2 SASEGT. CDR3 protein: CASRPLTGSQYEQYF. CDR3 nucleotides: TGTGCCAGCAGGCCTCTTACGGGTTCCCAGTACGAGCAGTACTTC.